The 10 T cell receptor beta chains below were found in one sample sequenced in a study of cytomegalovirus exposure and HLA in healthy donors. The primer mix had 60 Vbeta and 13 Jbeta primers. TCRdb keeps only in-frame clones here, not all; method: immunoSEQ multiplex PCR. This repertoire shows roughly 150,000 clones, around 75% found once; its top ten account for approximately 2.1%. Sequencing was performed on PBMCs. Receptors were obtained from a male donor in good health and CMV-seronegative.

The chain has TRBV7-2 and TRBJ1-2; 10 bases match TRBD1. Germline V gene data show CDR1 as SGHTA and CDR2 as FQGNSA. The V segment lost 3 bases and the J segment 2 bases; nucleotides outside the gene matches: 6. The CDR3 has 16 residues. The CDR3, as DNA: TGTGCCAGCAGCTTGGGGACAGGGGAAACCAACTATGGCTACACCTTC. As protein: CASSLGTGETNYGYTF.

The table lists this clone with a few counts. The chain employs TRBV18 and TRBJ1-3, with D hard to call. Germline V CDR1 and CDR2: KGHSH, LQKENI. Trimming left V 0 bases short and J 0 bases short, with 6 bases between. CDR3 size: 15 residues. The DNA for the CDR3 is TGTGCCAGCTCACCACCGGCCAACTCTGGAAACACCATATATTTT. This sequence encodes CASSPPANSGNTIYF.

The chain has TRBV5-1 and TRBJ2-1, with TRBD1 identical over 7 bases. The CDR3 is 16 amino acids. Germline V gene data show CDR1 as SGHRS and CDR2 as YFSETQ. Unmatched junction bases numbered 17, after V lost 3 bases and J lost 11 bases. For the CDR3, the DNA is TGCGCCAGCAGCTCAATAAGAGGGGGCCGGCCTCGCCAGCAGTTCTTC. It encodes CASSSIRGGRPRQQFF.

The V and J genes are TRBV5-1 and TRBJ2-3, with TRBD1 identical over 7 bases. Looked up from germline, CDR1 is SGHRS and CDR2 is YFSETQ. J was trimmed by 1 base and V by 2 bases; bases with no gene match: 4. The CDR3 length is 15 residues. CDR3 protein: CASSLEGAGTDTQYF. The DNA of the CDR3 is TGCGCCAGCAGCTTAGAGGGGGCCGGCACAGATACGCAGTATTTT.

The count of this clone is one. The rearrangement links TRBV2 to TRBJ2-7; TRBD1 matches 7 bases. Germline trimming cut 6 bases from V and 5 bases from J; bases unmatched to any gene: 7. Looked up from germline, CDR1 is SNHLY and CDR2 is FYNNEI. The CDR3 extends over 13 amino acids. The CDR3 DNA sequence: TGTGCCAGCAGAGCCGACAGGGACCACGAGCAGTACTTC. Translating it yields CASRADRDHEQYF. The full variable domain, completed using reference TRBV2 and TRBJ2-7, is EPEVTQTPSHQVTQMGQEVILRCVPISNHLYFYWYRQILGQKVEFLVSFYNNEISEKSEIFDDQFSVERPDGSNFTLKIRSTKLEDSAMYFCASRADRDHEQYFGPGTRLTVT.

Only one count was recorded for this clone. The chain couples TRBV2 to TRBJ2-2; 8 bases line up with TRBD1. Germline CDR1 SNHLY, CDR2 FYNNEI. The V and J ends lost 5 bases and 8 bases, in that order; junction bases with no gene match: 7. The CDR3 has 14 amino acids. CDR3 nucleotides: TGTGCCAGCAGTCATGGACAGGGCAGAGGGGAGCTGTTTTTT. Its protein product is CASSHGQGRGELFF.

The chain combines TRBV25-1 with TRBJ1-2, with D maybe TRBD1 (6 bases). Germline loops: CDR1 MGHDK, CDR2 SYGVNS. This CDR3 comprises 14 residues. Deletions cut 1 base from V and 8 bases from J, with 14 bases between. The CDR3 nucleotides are TGTGCCAGCAGTGAATTAGACAGGATGGCGGGCTACACCTTC. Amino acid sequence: CASSELDRMAGYTF.

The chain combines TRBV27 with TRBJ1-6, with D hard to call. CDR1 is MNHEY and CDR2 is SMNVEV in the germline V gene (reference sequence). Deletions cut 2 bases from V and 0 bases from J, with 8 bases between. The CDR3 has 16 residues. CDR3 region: CASSLAVSSYNSPLHF. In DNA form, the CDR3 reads TGTGCCAGCAGTTTAGCCGTTAGCTCCTATAATTCACCCCTCCACTTT.

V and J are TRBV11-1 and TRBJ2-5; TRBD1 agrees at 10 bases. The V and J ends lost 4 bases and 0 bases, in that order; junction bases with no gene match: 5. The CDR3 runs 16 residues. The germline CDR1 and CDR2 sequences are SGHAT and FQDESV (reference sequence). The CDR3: CASSSWDRGDQETQYF. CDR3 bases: TGTGCCAGCAGCTCTTGGGACAGGGGAGACCAAGAGACCCAGTACTTC.

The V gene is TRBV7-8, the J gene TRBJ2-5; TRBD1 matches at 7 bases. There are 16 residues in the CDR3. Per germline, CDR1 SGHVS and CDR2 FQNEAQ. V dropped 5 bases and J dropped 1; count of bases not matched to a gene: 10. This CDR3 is CASSQWDRFSQETQYF. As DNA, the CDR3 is TGTGCCAGCAGCCAATGGGACAGATTCTCCCAAGAGACCCAGTACTTC.